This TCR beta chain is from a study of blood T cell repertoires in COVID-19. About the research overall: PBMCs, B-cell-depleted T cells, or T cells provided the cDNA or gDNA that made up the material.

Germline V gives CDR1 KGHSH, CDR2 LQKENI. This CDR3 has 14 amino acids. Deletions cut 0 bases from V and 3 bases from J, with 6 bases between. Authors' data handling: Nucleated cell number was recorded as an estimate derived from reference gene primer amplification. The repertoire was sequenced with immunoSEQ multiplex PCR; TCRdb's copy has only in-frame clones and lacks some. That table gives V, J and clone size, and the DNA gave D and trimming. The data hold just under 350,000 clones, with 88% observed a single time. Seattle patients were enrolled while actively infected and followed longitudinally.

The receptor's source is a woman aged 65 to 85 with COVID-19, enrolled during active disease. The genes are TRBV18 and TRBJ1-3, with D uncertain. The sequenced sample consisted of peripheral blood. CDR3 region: CASSPPGNGNTIYF. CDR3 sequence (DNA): TGTGCCAGCTCACCACCGGGCAATGGAAACACCATATATTTT.